The source of this TCR beta chain is a study of blood T cell repertoires in COVID-19. About the study: Samples representing acute and convalescent COVID-19 were sourced from the United States, Italy and Spain. T cells, B-cell-depleted T cells, or PBMCs provided the cDNA or gDNA that served as material.

Source study methods: Reference gene primers were amplified, and this amplification served to estimate nucleated cell counts. Method: immunoSEQ multiplex PCR; TCRdb's copy keeps in-frame clones and lacks some. V, J and clone size are taken as reported in that table, and D and trimming were inferred from the DNA itself. The sample yields roughly 290,000 clones, approximately 90% seen once. The junction had 8 bases not matched to a gene; V was cut back by 0 bases and J by 4 bases. Germline assignment: CDR1 MNHEY and CDR2 SVGAGI. This CDR3 has 16 residues. The chain employs TRBV6-5 and TRBJ2-5; 7 positions match TRBD1. Sequenced material: peripheral blood. The clonotype was recovered from a man under 40 with acute or convalescent COVID-19. The CDR3 DNA reads TGTGCCAGCAGTTACTCCTTGTCCGGGACAGCAGAGACCCAGTACTTC. Its protein is CASSYSLSGTAETQYF.